The clone carrying this T cell receptor (beta chain) was counted once. Its antigen is not known. This sample is part of a study of monozygotic twins with cystic fibrosis. Whole-study results and caveats: Monozygotic CF twins shared more identical nucleotide clonotypes than unrelated patients. Shared CDR3 numbers were not associated with age, concordance or severity. Median Simpson clonality of 0.0095 suggested naive T cells predominated. V usage most resembled the co-twin in 13 of 16 pairs.

The ends were cut back, 6 bases at V and 3 bases at J, with 12 bases in the middle. Germline CDR1 reads MNHNY; CDR2 reads SVGAGI (reference sequence). CDR3 length: 15 residues. Profiling relied on immunoSEQ multiplex PCR, and the TCRdb table lists in-frame clones only, not all of them. The sample has about 36,000 clones, about 87% seen once; the top ten hold roughly 1.5%. The TCR sequence derives from a girl under 10 years old with cystic fibrosis. The sample comprised blood. V is TRBV6-6 and J is TRBJ1-6, with D uncertain. The CDR3 DNA is TGTGCCAGCAGCCCAGGCTTCCACTATAATTCACCCCTCCACTTT. It translates to CASSPGFHYNSPLHF.